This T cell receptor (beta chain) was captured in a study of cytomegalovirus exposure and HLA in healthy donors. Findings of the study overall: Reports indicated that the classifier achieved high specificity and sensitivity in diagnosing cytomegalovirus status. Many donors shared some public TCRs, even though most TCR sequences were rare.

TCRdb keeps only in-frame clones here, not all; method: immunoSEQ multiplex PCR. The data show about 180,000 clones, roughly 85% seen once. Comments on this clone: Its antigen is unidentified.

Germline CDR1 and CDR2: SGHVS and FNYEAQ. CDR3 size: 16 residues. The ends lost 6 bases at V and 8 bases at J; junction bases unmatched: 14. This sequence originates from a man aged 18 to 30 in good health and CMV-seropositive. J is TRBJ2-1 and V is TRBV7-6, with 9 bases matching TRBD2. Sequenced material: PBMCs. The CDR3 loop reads CASSRSGGPPRDEQFF. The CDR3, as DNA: TGTGCCAGCAGTCGTAGCGGGGGCCCGCCTAGGGATGAGCAGTTCTTC. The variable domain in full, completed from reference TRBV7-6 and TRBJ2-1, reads GAGVSQSPRYKVTKRGQDVALRCDPISGHVSLYWYRQALGQGPEFLTYFNYEAQQDKSGLPNDRFSAERPEGSISTLTIQRTEQRDSAMYRCASSRSGGPPRDEQFFGPGTRLTVL.